This T cell receptor beta chain was recovered during a study of blood T cells in healthy people across ages. Ranging in age from about 6 to 95, the donors were healthy Caucasian individuals from Russia. This clonotype has only a few counts. The use of a sample-barcoded 5' primer and a J-beta primer mix characterized a second PCR of 7 to 11 cycles. TCRdb called the 5' RACE reads again in MiXCR, with one record for every CDR3 protein. This sample has hundreds of thousands of distinct CDR3 sequences, with roughly 41% found just once. CDR1 and CDR2 (germline): DFQATT, SNEGSKA (reference sequence). Trimming pared 0 bases from V and 6 bases from J, leaving 11 bases between. This CDR3 comprises 13 residues.

Sequencing was carried out using blood. J is TRBJ1-2 and V is TRBV20-1, with unresolved D. The sequence came from a man of 80 years or more in good health. CDR3 amino acids: CSARDLGPNGYTF. The DNA of the CDR3 is TGCAGTGCTAGAGATTTGGGTCCCAATGGCTACACCTTC.